What follows are 29 T cell receptor beta chains derived from one specimen sequenced in a study of blood T cell repertoires in COVID-19. Assay: immunoSEQ multiplex PCR; the TCRdb copy retains only in-frame clones and omits some. This sample has some 94,000 clones, with about four fifths found just once. Sequencing input: peripheral blood. The source is a man aged 65 to 85 with active or convalescent COVID-19.

The chain joins TRBV7-2 to TRBJ1-2, with 10 positions matching TRBD1. Germline CDR1 SGHTA, CDR2 FQGNSA. Germline trimming cut 5 bases from V and 8 bases from J; bases unmatched to any gene: 11. The CDR3 extends over 15 amino acids. The CDR3 protein is CASSEVGTGVGGYTF. CDR3 bases: TGTGCCAGCAGCGAAGTCGGGACAGGGGTGGGAGGCTACACCTTC.

The J gene is TRBJ1-4, the V gene TRBV20-1; 7 bases match TRBD1. Per the germline V gene, CDR1 is DFQATT and CDR2 is SNEGSKA (reference sequence). Trimming at V came to 5 bases and at J to 14 bases, leaving 5 bases not matched to a gene. This CDR3 contains 10 residues. For the CDR3, the DNA is TGCAGTGCTCTTGGGGACAGTCTGTTTTTT. This codes for CSALGDSLFF.

The chain carries TRBV2 and TRBJ1-3; TRBD1 matches at 9 bases. The CDR3 is 15 amino acids. Germline loops: CDR1 SNHLY, CDR2 FYNNEI. The V gene end was trimmed by 6 bases and the J gene end by 7 bases; junction bases not matched to a gene: 10. CDR3 protein: CASSGTGSQSNTIYF. In DNA, the CDR3 is TGTGCCAGCAGCGGGACAGGGTCCCAGTCGAACACCATATATTTT.

This chain uses TRBV3-1 (or the pseudogene TRBV3-2) with TRBJ2-3; 14 nucleotides match TRBD2. CDR3 length equals 14 residues. The V gene's germline CDR1 is LGHDT and CDR2 YNNKEL (reference sequence). The trim removed 6 bases at V and 6 bases at J, leaving 2 bases unmatched. The CDR3 spells CASSRLAGGDTQYF. CDR3 coding DNA: TGTGCCAGCAGTCGACTAGCGGGGGGGGATACGCAGTATTTT.

This chain connects TRBV18 to TRBJ2-3; tentative D call: TRBD2 (5 bases). The V and J ends lost 1 base and 6 bases respectively, with 14 bases between them. Per germline, CDR1 KGHSH and CDR2 LQKENI. The CDR3 runs 15 residues. This CDR3 reads CASSPQSGLWDTQYF. The CDR3 region has the DNA TGTGCCAGCTCACCACAATCCGGACTCTGGGATACGCAGTATTTT. The variable domain in full, with the rest retrieved from reference TRBV18 and TRBJ2-3, is NAGVMQNPRHLVRRRGQEARLRCSPMKGHSHVYWYRQLPEEGLKFMVYLQKENIIDESGMPKERFSAEFPKEGPSILRIQQVVRGDSAAYFCASSPQSGLWDTQYFGPGTRLTVL.

The rearrangement links TRBV3-1 (or the pseudogene TRBV3-2) to TRBJ2-1; D is possibly TRBD2 (5 bases). Germline lookup yields CDR1 LGHDT and CDR2 YNNKEL (reference sequence). The ends were cut back, 4 bases at V and 5 bases at J, with 9 bases in the middle. The CDR3 covers 13 residues. The CDR3: CASSRGDNNEQFF. CDR3 sequence (DNA): TGTGCCAGCAGCCGGGGAGATAACAATGAGCAGTTCTTC.

In DNA, the CDR3 is TGTGCCAGCAGGGGATGGGCGGGGTATAGCAATCAGCCCCAGCATTTT. Translation: CASRGWAGYSNQPQHF. The chain joins TRBV28 to TRBJ1-5; D remains ambiguous. CDR3 size: 16 residues. Germline CDR1 MDHEN, CDR2 SYDVKM. V gave up 6 bases and J gave up 0 bases, with 15 bases separating them. Using reference TRBV28 and TRBJ1-5 for the parts outside the CDR3, the full variable domain is DVKVTQSSRYLVKRTGEKVFLECVQDMDHENMFWYRQDPGLGLRLIYFSYDVKMKEKGDIPEGYSVSREKKERFSLILESASTNQTSMYLCASRGWAGYSNQPQHFGDGTRLSIL.

The rearrangement uses TRBV3-1 (or the pseudogene TRBV3-2) and TRBJ1-3, with D hard to call. The V gene's germline CDR1 is LGHDT and CDR2 YNNKEL (reference sequence). This CDR3 comprises 15 residues. Trimming took 3 bases from V and 0 from J, leaving 9 bases between them. The DNA of the CDR3 is TGTGCCAGCAGCCAGGCGGTAAGCTCTGGAAACACCATATATTTT. It encodes CASSQAVSSGNTIYF.

The rearrangement joins TRBV5-1 to TRBJ1-2; 10 positions match TRBD1. J gave up 8 bases and V 2 bases, and 15 bases lay outside the gene matches. The CDR3 spans 17 residues. Germline values: CDR1 SGHRS, CDR2 YFSETQ. This chain's CDR3 is CASSFDPPGQGLEGYTF. DNA for the CDR3: TGCGCCAGCAGCTTTGATCCTCCGGGACAGGGGCTAGAGGGCTACACCTTC.

The chain carries TRBV5-4 and TRBJ2-5; D perhaps matches TRBD1 (5 bases). Per the germline V gene, CDR1 is SGHNT and CDR2 is YYREEE (reference sequence). V was pared by 4 bases and J by 6 bases, with 19 bases between. The CDR3 covers 15 residues. This CDR3 is CASSPQGAEGQTQYF. The CDR3 coding sequence is TGTGCCAGCAGCCCCCAAGGGGCCGAAGGGCAGACCCAGTACTTC. Supplemented by reference TRBV5-4 and TRBJ2-5, the full variable domain reads ETGVTQSPTHLIKTRGQQVTLRCSSQSGHNTVSWYQQALGQGPQFIFQYYREEENGRGNFPPRFSGLQFPNYSSELNVNALELDDSALYLCASSPQGAEGQTQYFGPGTRLLVL.

The chain has TRBV21-1 and TRBJ1-4; the table's D gene call, TRBD1, was not cross checked with the DNA. TRBV21-1 is an annotated pseudogene. This CDR3 is built from 17 residues. As DNA, the CDR3 is TGTGCCAGCAGCAACTGGACAGATGAGGCACATAATGAAAAACTGTTTTTT. Amino acid sequence: CASSNWTDEAHNEKLFF.

V gene TRBV3-1 (or the pseudogene TRBV3-2) combines with J gene TRBJ2-7; 8 bases are shared with TRBD1. The trim removed 4 bases at V and 5 bases at J, leaving 7 bases unmatched. This CDR3 has 14 residues. The germline V gene has CDR1 LGHDT and CDR2 YNNKEL (reference sequence). CDR3 nucleotide sequence: TGTGCCAGCAGCCCCTTGGACAGGGTAGACGAGCAGTACTTC. Encoded protein: CASSPLDRVDEQYF.

The chain links TRBV7-9 to TRBJ1-2; 11 bases fit TRBD1. Germline-derived CDR1 and CDR2 are SEHNR and FQNEAQ (reference sequence). The CDR3 consists of 16 residues. V shed 5 bases and J 7 bases; nucleotides not matched to a gene: 12. The DNA for the CDR3 is TGTGCCAGCAGCCCCCTGGGCGGACAGGGGGCGGCTGGCTACACCTTC. This gives the protein CASSPLGGQGAAGYTF. The entire variable domain, with the rest obtained from reference TRBV7-9 and TRBJ1-2, is as follows: DTGVSQNPRHKITKRGQNVTFRCDPISEHNRLYWYRQTLGQGPEFLTYFQNEAQLEKSRLLSDRFSAERPKGSFSTLEIQRTEQGDSAMYLCASSPLGGQGAAGYTFGSGTRLTVV.

The J gene is TRBJ1-1, the V gene TRBV28, with 8 bases fitting TRBD1. J gave up 4 bases and V 4 bases, and 8 bases lay outside the gene matches. The germline CDR1 and CDR2 sequences are MDHEN and SYDVKM. CDR3 size: 15 residues. CDR3 sequence (DNA): TGTGCCAGCAGTTCGCCCAGGGGGCGGGCCACTGAAGCTTTCTTT. Translating it yields CASSSPRGRATEAFF. Looking up the rest from reference TRBV28 and TRBJ1-1 gives the full variable domain: DVKVTQSSRYLVKRTGEKVFLECVQDMDHENMFWYRQDPGLGLRLIYFSYDVKMKEKGDIPEGYSVSREKKERFSLILESASTNQTSMYLCASSSPRGRATEAFFGQGTRLTVV.

This chain uses TRBV6-6 with TRBJ2-3, with 11 bases fitting TRBD2. CDR1 MNHNY and CDR2 SVGAGI come from the germline V gene (reference sequence). The CDR3 is made up of 16 amino acids. The V and J ends lost 6 bases and 0 bases, in that order; junction bases with no gene match: 5. The CDR3 coding sequence is TGTGCCAGCAGCCAGCGGACTAGCGGGAGCACAGATACGCAGTATTTT. This codes for CASSQRTSGSTDTQYF.

This clone appeared a few times. V and J are TRBV4-3 and TRBJ2-3; a weak D match, TRBD2 (5 bases). CDR1 and CDR2 from the germline V gene are LGHNA and YSLEER. Trimming removed 2 bases from V and 6 bases from J, with 12 bases in between. The CDR3 totals 14 residues. The CDR3 sequence is CASSQSSERDTQYF. CDR3 coding DNA: TGCGCCAGCAGCCAAAGTAGCGAGCGCGATACGCAGTATTTT.

The chain employs TRBV11-2 and TRBJ1-1; 9 bases line up with TRBD1. Germline CDR1 and CDR2: SGHAT and FQNNGV. The J segment lost 0 bases and the V segment lost 5 bases, leaving 7 bases of the junction unmatched. The length of the CDR3 is 16 residues. The CDR3 nucleotides read TGTGCCAGCAGCCCCTTGGACAGGGGCATGAACACTGAAGCTTTCTTT. It is translated as CASSPLDRGMNTEAFF. Full variable domain (outside the CDR3, taken from reference TRBV11-2 and TRBJ1-1): EAGVAQSPRYKIIEKRQSVAFWCNPISGHATLYWYQQILGQGPKLLIQFQNNGVVDDSQLPKDRFSAERLKGVDSTLKIQPAKLEDSAVYLCASSPLDRGMNTEAFFGQGTRLTVV.

This chain connects TRBV7-2 to TRBJ2-5; 7 positions agree with TRBD2. The V segment lost 3 bases and the J segment 2 bases; nucleotides outside the gene matches: 6. Germline-derived CDR1 and CDR2 are SGHTA and FQGNSA. The CDR3 is 15 residues long. CDR3 DNA sequence: TGTGCCAGCAGCTTGAGCGGGGATCTACAAGAGACCCAGTACTTC. This sequence encodes CASSLSGDLQETQYF. The complete variable domain, with remaining parts taken from reference TRBV7-2 and TRBJ2-5, reads GAGVSQSPSNKVTEKGKDVELRCDPISGHTALYWYRQSLGQGLEFLIYFQGNSAPDKSGLPSDRFSAERTGGSVSTLTIQRTQQEDSAVYLCASSLSGDLQETQYFGPGTRLLVL.

The gene calls are TRBV5-3 and TRBJ1-4; D is possibly TRBD1 (6 bases). TRBV5-3 falls under the ORF class, with uncertain function. With 0 bases removed from V and 3 bases from J, the gap between germline ends came to 18 bases. CDR3 length: 18 residues. DNA for the CDR3: TGTGCCAGAAGCTTGGCGATCGTTTTGGGACAACCTAATGAAAAACTGTTTTTT. It translates to CARSLAIVLGQPNEKLFF.

This clone was detected only a few times. This chain uses TRBV10-3 with TRBJ1-2; 9 nucleotides agree with TRBD1. The CDR3 runs 15 residues. V shed 0 bases and J 13 bases; nucleotides not matched to a gene: 12. Per the germline V gene, CDR1 is ENHRY and CDR2 is SYGVKD. CDR3 residues: CAISESPGQGASSTF. The CDR3 coding sequence is TGTGCCATCAGTGAGTCACCGGGACAGGGCGCGTCTTCCACCTTC.

This chain uses TRBV7-3 with TRBJ2-3; no definite D call. The CDR3 contains 12 residues. V dropped 5 bases and J dropped 6 bases, with 9 bases sitting between them. Germline assignment: CDR1 SGHTA and CDR2 FQGTGA. CDR3 region: CASSLPGDTQYF. CDR3 DNA sequence: TGTGCCAGCAGCCTCCCCGGGGATACGCAGTATTTT.

The V and J genes are TRBV29-1 and TRBJ1-1; D is unresolved. The germline V gene has CDR1 SQVTM and CDR2 ANQGSEA. The CDR3 sequence is 10 residues long. V lost 4 bases and J 5 bases, leaving 5 bases between the germline ends. CDR3 sequence (DNA): TGCAGCGTTGTTGTAACTGAAGCTTTCTTT. Protein: CSVVVTEAFF.

The J gene is TRBJ1-6, the V gene TRBV5-1; D uncertain. Trimming stripped 0 bases from V and 5 bases from J, with 15 bases between. The CDR3 is 17 residues long. Germline V gene lookup returns CDR1 SGHRS and CDR2 YFSETQ. The CDR3 loop is CASSLGTSGMDNSPLHF. The CDR3, as DNA: TGCGCCAGCAGCTTGGGTACCTCCGGGATGGATAATTCACCCCTCCACTTT.

The V gene is TRBV4-2, the J gene TRBJ1-1; 7 bases match TRBD1. V gave up 0 bases and J gave up 2 bases; unmatched junction bases: 6. Germline-derived CDR1 and CDR2 are LGHNA and YNFKEQ. The CDR3 is made up of 16 amino acids. CDR3 in amino acids: CASSQEVQGGNTEAFF. The DNA for the CDR3 is TGTGCCAGCAGCCAAGAGGTTCAGGGGGGAAACACTGAAGCTTTCTTT.

This chain uses TRBV18 with TRBJ2-7, with 9 bases lining up with TRBD1. CDR1 is KGHSH, CDR2 LQKENI, per germline. The V gene end was trimmed by 2 bases and the J gene end by 6 bases; junction bases not matched to a gene: 8. The CDR3 sequence is 15 residues long. CDR3 nucleotides: TGTGCCAGCTCACCATACTCGACAGGGGGTAGCGAGCAGTACTTC. As protein: CASSPYSTGGSEQYF.

The rearrangement links TRBV6-2 or TRBV6-3 to TRBJ2-5, with 8 bases that match TRBD2. V dropped 5 bases and J dropped 4; count of bases not matched to a gene: 6. This CDR3 has 14 amino acids. Germline V gene data show CDR1 as MNHEY and CDR2 as SVGEGT. CDR3 in DNA: TGTGCCAGCAGTGCGGCGGGGGGAGGAGAGACCCAGTACTTC. It translates to CASSAAGGGETQYF.

The rearrangement links TRBV6-6 to TRBJ1-1; D ambiguous. This CDR3 contains 11 residues. Trimming took off 6 bases at V and 2 bases at J, with 4 bases between the two ends. Germline values: CDR1 MNHNY, CDR2 SVGAGI (reference sequence). CDR3 DNA: TGTGCCAGCAGCCATAACACTGAAGCTTTCTTT. It specifies CASSHNTEAFF.

The chain combines TRBV5-4 with TRBJ2-3; D is undetermined. V lost 2 bases to trimming and J lost 0 bases, with 10 bases between them. Germline CDR1 reads SGHNT; CDR2 reads YYREEE (reference sequence). There are 15 residues in the CDR3. The CDR3 loop is CASSFGGASTDTQYF. For the CDR3, the DNA is TGTGCCAGCAGCTTCGGCGGTGCGAGCACAGATACGCAGTATTTT.

The chain has TRBV7-9 and TRBJ2-5, with 9 bases that match TRBD2. Germline-derived CDR1 and CDR2 are SEHNR and FQNEAQ (reference sequence). The CDR3 contains 17 residues. The V segment lost 1 base and the J segment 2 bases; nucleotides outside the gene matches: 8. The CDR3 nucleotides are TGTGCCAGCAGCTTAGAGGGGACCCTAGCGGGGCAAGAGACCCAGTACTTC. It codes for CASSLEGTLAGQETQYF.